These T cell receptor beta chains were read from a single sample in a study of T cell clonotyping in hematopoietic cell transplantation. Some clones are missing from TCRdb's copy, which holds only in-frame ones; the method was immunoSEQ multiplex PCR. The table lists approximately 9,100 clones, roughly three quarters of them singletons. The sequencing used peripheral blood mononuclear cells, collected before stem cell transplant. These receptor sequences come from a man between 60 and 75 years old with acute myeloid leukemia. Some clones in this sample may be carry-over from other donors' samples. Each CDR3 is given with its conserved first and last residue. The D gene is left open where the match is weak. Clone size appears in some rows only: once, few, many, or a class for an expanded clone.

d_call	clone_size	v_call	j_call	cdr3_nt	cdr3_aa
TRBD2	-	TRBV10-3	TRBJ2-4	TGTGCCATCAGTGAGTTAGCGGGAGAAAACATTCAGTACTTC	CAISELAGENIQYF
-	-	TRBV2	TRBJ2-3	TGTGCCAGCAGTGACGCACCTAGCACAGATACGCAGTATTTT	CASSDAPSTDTQYF
TRBD2	once	TRBV7-3	TRBJ2-3	TGTGCCAGCAGCTTAAGGGCGGGGGGGCGCACAGATACGCAGTATTTT	CASSLRAGGRTDTQYF
-	medium-sized	TRBV7-8	TRBJ2-3	TGTGCCAGCAGCTTAGCTGCAGGACGGAATACAGATACGCAGTATTTT	CASSLAAGRNTDTQYF
TRBD2	-	TRBV30	TRBJ2-2	TGTGCCTGGAGAGGCGGGGGGGGGACCGGGGAGCTGTTTTTT	CAWRGGGGTGELFF
TRBD2	-	TRBV11-3	TRBJ2-3	TGTGCCAGCAGCTTGACTAGCGAATTCACAGATACGCAGTATTTT	CASSLTSEFTDTQYF
TRBD1	-	TRBV10-3	TRBJ2-7	TGTGCCATCGCTCGACAGGGTGTAAGTGAGCAGTACTTC	CAIARQGVSEQYF
-	-	TRBV2	TRBJ1-2	TGTGCCAGCACTACAGGGAACTATGGCTACACCTTC	CASTTGNYGYTF
-	-	TRBV29-1	TRBJ1-2	TGCAGCGTTGGGGCCTCCAACTATGGCTACACCTTC	CSVGASNYGYTF
-	-	TRBV5-1	TRBJ2-3	TGCGCCAGCAGCCCGGGGGTGGATACGCAGTATTTT	CASSPGVDTQYF
-	-	TRBV29-1	TRBJ1-2	TGCAGCGCCTCGGAGTGGCAGGGTATAAATGGCTACACCTTC	CSASEWQGINGYTF
-	-	TRBV4-1	TRBJ2-1	TGCGCCAGCAGCCAAGATTGGGGGGGCACCTACAATGAGCAGTTCTTC	CASSQDWGGTYNEQFF
-	-	TRBV11-2	TRBJ2-3	TGTGCCATACAATTAAGGGGGGTTGAGGGCACAGATACGCAGTATTTT	CAIQLRGVEGTDTQYF
TRBD1	-	TRBV30	TRBJ1-4	TGTGCCTGGGCTGGGGACAGGGGGAGGGAAAAACTGTTTTTT	CAWAGDRGREKLFF
TRBD1	-	TRBV5-1	TRBJ1-2	TGCGCCAGCAGCGTGGGGACAGACTCCTATGGCTACACCTTC	CASSVGTDSYGYTF
-	-	TRBV9	TRBJ1-1	TGTGCCAGCAGCGCTGGTGGGCAGACTGAAGCTTTCTTT	CASSAGGQTEAFF
-	-	TRBV7-2	TRBJ1-1	TGTGCCAGCAGCCCCCACCCGCCGTCAGTGGGGACTGAAGCTTTCTTT	CASSPHPPSVGTEAFF
-	-	TRBV6-5	TRBJ2-3	TGTGCCAGCGGGTCTACCCTCACAGATACGCAGTATTTT	CASGSTLTDTQYF
-	few	TRBV6-1	TRBJ2-1	TGTGCCAGCATGCACAGGGCTAACAATGAGCAGTTCTTC	CASMHRANNEQFF
-	-	TRBV30	TRBJ1-1	TGTGCCTGGAGTGCCTTTAACACTGAAGCTTTCTTT	CAWSAFNTEAFF
TRBD1	few	TRBV5-6	TRBJ2-7	TGTGCCAGCAACCCTCGCGGGACAGGGGGACACGAGCAGTACTTC	CASNPRGTGGHEQYF
-	-	TRBV6-1	TRBJ2-2	TGTGCCAGCAGTGAACGAATGGGGACCAACACCGGGGAGCTGTTTTTT	CASSERMGTNTGELFF
-	-	TRBV12-5	TRBJ2-1	TGTGCTAGTGGGGATTTCGAGCAGTTCTTC	CASGDFEQFF
-	-	TRBV10-2	TRBJ1-4	TGCGCCAGCAGTGAGTCTGGGAGCCATCGGGGGAAACTGTTTTTT	CASSESGSHRGKLFF
TRBD1	-	TRBV27	TRBJ2-5	TGTGCCAGCAGTTTTAATAAGGGCGGGACAGGGGCGCGTGAGACCCAGTACTTC	CASSFNKGGTGARETQYF
TRBD1	-	TRBV6-1	TRBJ1-5	TGTGCCAGCAGTGACTCAGGGGGCAGCAATCAGCCCCAGCATTTT	CASSDSGGSNQPQHF
TRBD1	once	TRBV7-3	TRBJ1-1	TGTGCCAGCAGCCTACAGGGGGCAGGTACTGAAGCTTTCTTT	CASSLQGAGTEAFF
-	-	TRBV27	TRBJ1-1	TGTGCCAGCAGTCATAGGGGGGGCACTGAAGCTTTCTTT	CASSHRGGTEAFF
TRBD1	-	TRBV9	TRBJ1-3	TGTGCCAGCAGCGCCGGGACAGACTCTGGAAACACCATATATTTT	CASSAGTDSGNTIYF
TRBD2	-	TRBV9	TRBJ2-1	TGTGCCAGCAGCGCCCTCCCGGGACTAGCGGCTTACAATGAGCAGTTCTTC	CASSALPGLAAYNEQFF
-	-	TRBV14	TRBJ1-6	TGTGCCAGCCGGCGGGCAGAAAATTCACCCCTCCACTTT	CASRRAENSPLHF
-	-	TRBV6-5	TRBJ1-2	TGTGCCAGCAGTTACGGTAACGGCTATGGCTACACCTTC	CASSYGNGYGYTF
-	-	TRBV4-3	TRBJ1-2	TGCGCCAGCAGCCAACTGGACAGTCCAGAACTAGGCTACACCTTC	CASSQLDSPELGYTF
TRBD2	-	TRBV5-4	TRBJ2-5	TGTGCCAGCAGCTGGACGGCTAGCGGGAGCCGAGAGACCCAGTACTTC	CASSWTASGSRETQYF
TRBD2	once	TRBV30	TRBJ2-5	TGTGCCTGGAGCAGCGGGAGAGGAGAGACCCAGTACTTC	CAWSSGRGETQYF